This T cell receptor (beta chain) was recovered during a study of cytomegalovirus exposure and HLA in healthy donors. The wider study: Around 83% of around 400 genotyped donors fell in the Caucasian-associated ancestry cluster.

The study ran its PCR with 60 Vbeta and 13 Jbeta primers. As handled by the study authors: Unique TCR beta chains numbered around 80 million in a later analysis, with approximately 10 million shared. The repertoire was sequenced with immunoSEQ multiplex PCR; TCRdb's copy has only in-frame clones and lacks some. V, J and clone size are those of that table, while D and trimming were read from the DNA. The sample includes over 130,000 clones, 79% of them seen just once. About this clone itself: One junction end disagrees with the germline gene, perhaps due to a read error.

This TCR was sampled from a man between 50 and 59 years old in good health and CMV-seropositive. Sequencing used PBMCs.

CDR3 sequence (DNA): TGTGCCAGAAGCTTTCTAGCGGGAGTAAGAGAGGCCCAGTACTTC. Its translation is CARSFLAGVREAQYF. This rearrangement joins TRBV5-3 to TRBJ2-5, with 10 bases that match TRBD2. TRBV5-3 is an ORF, and what it does is uncertain. The CDR3 covers 15 residues.